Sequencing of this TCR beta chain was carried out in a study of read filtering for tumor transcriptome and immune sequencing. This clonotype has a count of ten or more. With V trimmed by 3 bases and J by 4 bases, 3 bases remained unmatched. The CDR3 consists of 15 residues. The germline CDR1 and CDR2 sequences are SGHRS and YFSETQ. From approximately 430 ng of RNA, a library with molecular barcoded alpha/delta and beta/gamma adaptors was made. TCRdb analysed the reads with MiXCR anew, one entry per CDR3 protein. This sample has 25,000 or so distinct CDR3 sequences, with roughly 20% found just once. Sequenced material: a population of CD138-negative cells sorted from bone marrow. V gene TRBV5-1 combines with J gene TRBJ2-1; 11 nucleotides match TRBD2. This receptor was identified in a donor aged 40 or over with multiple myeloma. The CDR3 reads CASSSGTSGYNEQFF. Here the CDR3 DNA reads TGCGCCAGCAGCTCCGGGACTAGCGGATACAATGAGCAGTTCTTC.